This record looks at one TCR beta chain sequence and its context. Trimming left V 5 bases short and J 3 bases short, with 19 bases between. The CDR3 runs 16 residues. CDR1 and CDR2 (germline): SGHTA, FQGTGA. In the original analysis: Amplification of reference gene primers provided the estimated nucleated cell counts. Assay used: immunoSEQ multiplex PCR; TCRdb lists only in-frame clones, some missing. D and trimming were read from the DNA, whereas the V and J calls and clone size are those reported in that table. The table lists tens of thousands of clones, about four fifths of them singletons. This record comes from a study of blood T cell repertoires in COVID-19.

The source material was peripheral blood. The receptor's source is a man between 65 and 85 years old with acute or convalescent COVID-19. The chain couples TRBV7-3 to TRBJ1-1, with a weak D call TRBD1 (5 bases). CDR3 loop: CASSLAGGGADTEAFF. Here the CDR3 DNA reads TGTGCCAGCAGCCTTGCCGGGGGAGGGGCGGACACTGAAGCTTTCTTT.